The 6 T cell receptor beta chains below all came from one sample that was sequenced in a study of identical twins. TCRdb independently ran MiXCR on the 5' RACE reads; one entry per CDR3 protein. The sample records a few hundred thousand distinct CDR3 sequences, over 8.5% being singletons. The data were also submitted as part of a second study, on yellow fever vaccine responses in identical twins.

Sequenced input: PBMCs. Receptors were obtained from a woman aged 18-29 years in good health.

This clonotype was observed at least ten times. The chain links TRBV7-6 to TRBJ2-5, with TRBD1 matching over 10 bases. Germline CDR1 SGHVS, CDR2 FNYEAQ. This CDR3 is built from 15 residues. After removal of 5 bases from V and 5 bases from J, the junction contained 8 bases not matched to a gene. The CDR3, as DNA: TGTGCCAGCAGCCAGGGACAGGGGTCGTGGGAGACCCAGTACTTC. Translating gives CASSQGQGSWETQYF.

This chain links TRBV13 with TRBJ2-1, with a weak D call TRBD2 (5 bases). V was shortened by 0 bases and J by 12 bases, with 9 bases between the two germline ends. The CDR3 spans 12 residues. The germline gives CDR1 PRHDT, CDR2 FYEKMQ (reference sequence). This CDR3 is CASSLGGVGQFF. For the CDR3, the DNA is TGTGCCAGCAGCTTAGGGGGAGTAGGGCAGTTCTTC.

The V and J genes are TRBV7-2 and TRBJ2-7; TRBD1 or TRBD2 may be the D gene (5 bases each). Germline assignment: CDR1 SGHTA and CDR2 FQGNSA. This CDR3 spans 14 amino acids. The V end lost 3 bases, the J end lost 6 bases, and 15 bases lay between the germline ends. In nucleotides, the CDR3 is TGTGCCAGCAGCTTGGGAGAGGGACGGACCGAGCAGTACTTC. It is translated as CASSLGEGRTEQYF.

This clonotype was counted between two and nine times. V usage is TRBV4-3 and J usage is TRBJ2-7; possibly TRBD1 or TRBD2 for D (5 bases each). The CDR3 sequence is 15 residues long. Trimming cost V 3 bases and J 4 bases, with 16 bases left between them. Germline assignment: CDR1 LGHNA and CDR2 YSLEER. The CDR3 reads CASSQNRDRGYEQYF. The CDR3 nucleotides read TGCGCCAGCAGCCAGAACCGGGACCGAGGGTACGAGCAGTACTTC.

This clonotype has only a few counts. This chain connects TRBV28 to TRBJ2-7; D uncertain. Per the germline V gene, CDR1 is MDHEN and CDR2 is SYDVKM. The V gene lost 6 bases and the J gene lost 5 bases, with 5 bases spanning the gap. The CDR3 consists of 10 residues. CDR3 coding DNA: TGTGCCAGCAGGGGGAACGAGCAGTACTTC. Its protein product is CASRGNEQYF.

The CDR3 loop is CASVSSSGANVLTF. In nucleotides, the CDR3 is TGTGCCAGCGTAAGCAGCTCTGGGGCCAACGTCCTGACTTTC. The rearrangement uses TRBV3-1 and TRBJ2-6; D not certain. Germline loops: CDR1 LGHDT, CDR2 YNNKEL (reference sequence). This CDR3 comprises 14 residues. Trimming cost V 8 bases and J 0 bases, with 8 bases left between them.